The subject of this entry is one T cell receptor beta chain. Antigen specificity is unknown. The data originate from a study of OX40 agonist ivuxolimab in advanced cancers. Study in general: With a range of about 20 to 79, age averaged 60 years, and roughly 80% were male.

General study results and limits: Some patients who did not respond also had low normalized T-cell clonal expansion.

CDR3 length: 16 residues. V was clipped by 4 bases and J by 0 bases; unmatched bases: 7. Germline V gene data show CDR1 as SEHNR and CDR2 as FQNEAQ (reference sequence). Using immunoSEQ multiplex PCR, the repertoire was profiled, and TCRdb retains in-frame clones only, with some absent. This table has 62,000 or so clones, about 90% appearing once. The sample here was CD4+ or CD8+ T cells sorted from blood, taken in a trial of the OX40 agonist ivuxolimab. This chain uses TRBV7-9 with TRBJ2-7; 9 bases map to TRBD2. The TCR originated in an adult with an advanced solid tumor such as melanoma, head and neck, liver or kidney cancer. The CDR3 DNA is TGTGCCAGCAGCTCCCCCCCTAGCGGGAACTCCTACGAGCAGTACTTC. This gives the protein CASSSPPSGNSYEQYF.